This is a list of T cell receptor beta chains from one sample in a study of T cell responses to AZD1222 COVID-19 vaccine. TCRdb keeps only in-frame clones here, not all; method: immunoSEQ multiplex PCR. The profile shows approximately 97,000 clones, roughly 84% of them singletons. Here the sequenced sample was peripheral blood, taken on day 0 of AZD1222 vaccination. These receptors all stem from an adult in good health. Both conserved end residues are part of each CDR3. Fields, in order: V gene, CDR3 length, J gene, CDR3 protein.

v_gene: TRBV7-2; len: 15; j_gene: TRBJ2-4; CDR3aa: CASSLIRGLQNIQYF
v_gene: TRBV7-3; len: 15; j_gene: TRBJ2-5; CDR3aa: CASSLQAGAPETQYF
v_gene: TRBV6-5; len: 14; j_gene: TRBJ1-4; CDR3aa: CASSRTATNEKLFF
v_gene: TRBV5-5; len: 11; j_gene: TRBJ1-2; CDR3aa: CASSSVQGHTF
v_gene: TRBV2; len: 13; j_gene: TRBJ1-6; CDR3aa: CASSSTENSPLHF
v_gene: TRBV19; len: 14; j_gene: TRBJ2-3; CDR3aa: CASRLAGGLDTQYF
v_gene: TRBV9; len: 15; j_gene: TRBJ1-2; CDR3aa: CASSVQGQGASGYTF
v_gene: TRBV12-3/TRBV12-4; len: 13; j_gene: TRBJ2-1; CDR3aa: CASSSTSGGEQFF
v_gene: TRBV7-2; len: 13; j_gene: TRBJ2-3; CDR3aa: CASSLGETDTQYF
v_gene: TRBV29-1; len: 13; j_gene: TRBJ2-2; CDR3aa: CSVRWGQTGELFF
v_gene: TRBV11-3; len: 16; j_gene: TRBJ1-5; CDR3aa: CASRFAGGIGNQPQHF
v_gene: TRBV7-8; len: 16; j_gene: TRBJ1-5; CDR3aa: CASSKVARVSNQPQHF
v_gene: TRBV14; len: 12; j_gene: TRBJ2-2; CDR3aa: CASSQVSGELFF
v_gene: TRBV7-6; len: 14; j_gene: TRBJ1-3; CDR3aa: CASSSAGGGNTIYF
v_gene: TRBV7-9; len: 12; j_gene: TRBJ1-1; CDR3aa: CASSPERFEAFF
v_gene: TRBV9; len: 15; j_gene: TRBJ2-5; CDR3aa: CASGLLGGQRETQYF
v_gene: TRBV7-2; len: 17; j_gene: TRBJ2-1; CDR3aa: CASSFPSGRGSYNEQFF
v_gene: TRBV6-2/TRBV6-3; len: 13; j_gene: TRBJ2-1; CDR3aa: CASSWTSDREQFF
v_gene: TRBV10-1; len: 15; j_gene: TRBJ1-1; CDR3aa: CASSESAGKNTEAFF
v_gene: TRBV24-1; len: 14; j_gene: TRBJ1-6; CDR3aa: CATSGAEYGSPLHF
v_gene: TRBV28; len: 17; j_gene: TRBJ1-3; CDR3aa: CASSLTSYGSSGNTIYF
v_gene: TRBV4-3; len: 16; j_gene: TRBJ1-5; CDR3aa: CASSQVVGQGAQPQHF
v_gene: TRBV2; len: 16; j_gene: TRBJ2-3; CDR3aa: CASSEWELGTTDTQYF
v_gene: TRBV4-1; len: 16; j_gene: TRBJ1-4; CDR3aa: CASSRLPGPRDEKLFF
v_gene: TRBV29-1; len: 12; j_gene: TRBJ1-4; CDR3aa: CSVGPGGEKLFF
v_gene: TRBV27; len: 15; j_gene: TRBJ1-5; CDR3aa: CASSSTGSSNQPQHF
v_gene: TRBV4-1; len: 18; j_gene: TRBJ2-1; CDR3aa: CASSQVLGLAGAYNEQFF
v_gene: TRBV28; len: 14; j_gene: TRBJ2-7; CDR3aa: CASSVFRGTYEQYF
v_gene: TRBV7-9; len: 15; j_gene: TRBJ2-3; CDR3aa: CASSSYRGGADTQYF
v_gene: TRBV4-3; len: 13; j_gene: TRBJ1-2; CDR3aa: CASSQDKMNGYTF
v_gene: TRBV24-1; len: 13; j_gene: TRBJ2-5; CDR3aa: CATGDSAQETQYF
v_gene: TRBV7-3; len: 16; j_gene: TRBJ2-5; CDR3aa: CASSLTGTLYQETQYF
v_gene: TRBV27; len: 16; j_gene: TRBJ2-2; CDR3aa: CASSLVATTNTGELFF
v_gene: TRBV27; len: 13; j_gene: TRBJ1-1; CDR3aa: CASSLEGNTEAFF
v_gene: TRBV5-1; len: 15; j_gene: TRBJ1-3; CDR3aa: CASSLGQGYGNTIYF
v_gene: TRBV6-5; len: 16; j_gene: TRBJ1-2; CDR3aa: CASSYSTRGRHYGYTF
v_gene: TRBV19; len: 13; j_gene: TRBJ2-7; CDR3aa: CASSRDFYYEQYF
v_gene: TRBV11-3; len: 14; j_gene: TRBJ2-5; CDR3aa: CASSRDRSRETQYF
v_gene: TRBV10-2; len: 14; j_gene: TRBJ1-1; CDR3aa: CASRREGRNTEAFF
v_gene: TRBV7-9; len: 14; j_gene: TRBJ1-6; CDR3aa: CASSLGTVDSPLHF
v_gene: TRBV5-1; len: 15; j_gene: TRBJ2-3; CDR3aa: CASSFQTGGTDTQYF
v_gene: TRBV7-2; len: 15; j_gene: TRBJ2-2; CDR3aa: CASSRTSGSPGELFF
v_gene: TRBV6-2/TRBV6-3; len: 11; j_gene: TRBJ2-3; CDR3aa: CASSYSDTQYF
v_gene: TRBV7-2; len: 14; j_gene: TRBJ1-2; CDR3aa: CASSPRTEIYGYTF
v_gene: TRBV5-1; len: 14; j_gene: TRBJ1-3; CDR3aa: CASSLGTGGNTIYF
v_gene: TRBV19; len: 12; j_gene: TRBJ1-2; CDR3aa: CASSLDRGGYTF
v_gene: TRBV27; len: 18; j_gene: TRBJ2-3; CDR3aa: CASSNTLGGRISTDTQYF
v_gene: TRBV9; len: 12; j_gene: TRBJ1-4; CDR3aa: CASSTRQGKLFF
v_gene: TRBV19; len: 16; j_gene: TRBJ1-1; CDR3aa: CASTPFGGLGGTEAFF
v_gene: TRBV7-2; len: 15; j_gene: TRBJ2-3; CDR3aa: CASSTRQAGTDTQYF
v_gene: TRBV2; len: 15; j_gene: TRBJ1-4; CDR3aa: CASSEAQGLGEKLFF
v_gene: TRBV19; len: 15; j_gene: TRBJ2-2; CDR3aa: CACTPGQGFTGELFF
v_gene: TRBV7-2; len: 13; j_gene: TRBJ1-2; CDR3aa: CASSSGQNYGYTF
v_gene: TRBV23-1; len: 23; j_gene: TRBJ1-6; CDR3aa: CASSQGGVLVSLEQASYNSPLHF
v_gene: TRBV25-1; len: 13; j_gene: TRBJ2-5; CDR3aa: CASRKIGLETQYF